This T cell receptor (beta chain) was observed in a study of cytomegalovirus exposure and HLA in healthy donors. Regarding the study as a whole: The sole available immune exposure information was CMV serostatus. Most TCR beta V segments were productive about 90% or about 30% of the time in an earlier analysis. The study labeled 150 or so TCR beta chains cytomegalovirus-associated. In most subjects, TCR beta sequences reportedly gave accurate predictions of HLA-A and HLA-B alleles.

Vbeta (60) and Jbeta (13) primers were used in the PCR. The assay was immunoSEQ multiplex PCR, and TCRdb's table has in-frame clones only and misses some. Of hundreds of thousands of clones listed, approximately 82% are singletons. The germline V and J ends were trimmed by 4 bases and 1 base, with 15 bases remaining between them. Per the germline V gene, CDR1 is SGHRS and CDR2 is YFSETQ. The CDR3 loop spans 15 amino acids. In the case of this clone: The antigen remains unidentified.

Sequences were obtained from PBMCs. V and J are TRBV5-1 and TRBJ2-7, with a weak D call TRBD2 (6 bases). This clonotype originated in a male donor in good health and CMV-seronegative. As DNA, the CDR3 is TGCGCCAGCAGCCCTGAGGACGGACTATCCTACGAGCAGTACTTC. Protein sequence: CASSPEDGLSYEQYF.